The following is a T cell receptor beta chain sequence with its context. Its specific antigen is unknown. No qualities accompany the bases; no much larger clone lies one base away. The data are from a study of shared clonotypes between healthy human individuals (dated by TCRdb to between 2020 and 2021). Study-wide context: The cohort comprised a couple of women and three men aged 18 to 49 years. For each donor, three plates each were used for CD4 naive and CD4 memory, two plates were used for CD8 naive, and one plate was used for CD8 memory. To increase sequencing depth and limit assay-specific biases, TCR repertoire library preparation and sequencing were carried out by different laboratories using diverse techniques. Each donor's leukapheresis produced roughly between roughly 0.9 and 8.9 billion PBMCs. The study deeply sequenced blood TCR repertoires of about 5 healthy adults to estimate repertoire size and the extent of clonotype sharing between individuals.

Spanning cysteine to phenylalanine, the CDR3 consists of 17 amino acids. Of all the DNA, just the CDR3 is kept, 51 bases in frame from base 1. Trimming takes 5 bases off V and 4 bases off J; junction bases not matched to a gene: 12. Per the germline V gene, MDHEN is the CDR1 and SYDVKM is the CDR2. Findings and caveats that apply to the study as a whole: Rarefaction of sorted-subset datasets indicated incomplete sequencing despite the large sequencing depth. Because the study included a small number of donors, the genetic and exposure-history diversity represented was limited. Sampling was restricted to blood, and TCR repertoires in tissue are likely to differ from TCR repertoires in blood. Compared with non-shared clonotypes, clonotypes shared by all four sorted-subset donors had higher generation probabilities. Naive subsets generally had larger estimated clonotype richness than memory subsets. Pairwise subsampling led to the expectation that sequencing depth would affect the degree of clonotype sharing among donors. Sharing across a handful of donors was observed for 4.5% to 6.5% of naive CD4, around 3.5% of naive CD8, 2% to 2.5% of memory CD4, and about 0.39% of memory CD8 clonotypes.

CD8 naive samples consisted of CD45RO-negative cells that were positively selected for CCR7, yielding a CD45RA+CCR7+ population without TemRA cells. Donors were healthy HIV-negative adults with no recently reported acute infections or vaccinations. Every donor was a Caucasian adult living in Nashville, Tennessee, USA. Blood was collected by leukapheresis, and PBMCs were isolated by Ficoll-Histopaque density gradient centrifugation and then cryopreserved in liquid nitrogen vapor phase. Analytical flow cytometry was used to check the purity and quantity of each magnetically sorted T cell population. Each sorted fraction had its genomic DNA isolated and then quantified by UV absorbance on a Nanodrop 2000c. Using the deep immunoSEQ assay, TCR CDR3 regions were amplified from genomic DNA by multiplex PCR. Genomic DNA extracted from each cell subset was distributed evenly over all wells of several immunoSEQ 96-well plates, and each plate served as one replicate. For sorted subsets, roughly 200 ng of genomic DNA, equivalent to 25,000 to 35,000 T cell genomes, went into each replicate PCR. Purified libraries were measured with a Qubit 3.0 fluorometer, size-checked on a Bioanalyzer 2100, and measured again with the KAPA Library Quantification kit. A separate single-read 150-cycle Illumina NextSeq 550 flow cell was used to sequence each immunoSEQ 96-well plate. Processing in the source paper ran as follows. Because the immunoSEQ output held only junctional sequences and lacked quality scores, the filtering could not match the filtering applied to full-length reads. To assign V/J genes and CDR3, sequences were annotated against IMGT germline references using PyIR, a Python wrapper for IgBLAST v1.9. Reads were removed for weak V/J assignments (E-value above 1e-6), missing CDR3, stop codons, out-of-frame junctions, or ambiguous translated residues. V3J clonotypes were defined as sequences sharing the same inferred V gene, J gene, and CDR3 amino acid sequence. Percentage overlap between repertoires was calculated by dividing the number of shared unique clonotypes by the size of the smaller repertoire. Richness of each repertoire was evaluated using RTK rarefaction, the Chao1 estimator, and Recon v2.1 estimates of unobserved clonotypes. For all TCRbeta clonotypes obtained by the gDNA method from a handful of donors, generation probabilities were computed with OLGA. Drawn from immuneACCESS, this table holds only the in-frame rearrangements with V and J called that TCRdb kept. Clones are partly lost; checked studies trace under half to an unresolved V gene and leave the rest unexplained. V, J and clone size derive from that table, while D and trimming were established from the DNA sequence. This sample lists 1.5 million to 2.5 million clones; about 95% were detected once. The ten largest clones take up 0.95% to 1.5% of the sample.

The sequencing sample was made of naive CD8+ T cells sorted from blood. Per the publication, the cell subset or site label means: CD45RA+CCR7+. The chain employs TRBV28 and TRBJ2-3; 10 junctional bases match TRBD1. The TCR was taken from a man between 18 and 35 years old in good health. The nucleotides are TGTGCCAGCAGTCCCGTACTGAGACAGGGGGCTCCAGATACGCAGTATTTT. This encodes CASSPVLRQGAPDTQYF.